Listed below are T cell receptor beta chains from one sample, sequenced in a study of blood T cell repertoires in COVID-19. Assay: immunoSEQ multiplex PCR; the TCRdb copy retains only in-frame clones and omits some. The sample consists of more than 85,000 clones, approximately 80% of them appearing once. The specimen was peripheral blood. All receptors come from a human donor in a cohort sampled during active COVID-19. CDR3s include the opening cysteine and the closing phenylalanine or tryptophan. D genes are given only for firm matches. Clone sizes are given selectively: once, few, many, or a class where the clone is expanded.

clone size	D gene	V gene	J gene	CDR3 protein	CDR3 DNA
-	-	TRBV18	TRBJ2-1	CASSPYHRAEDNEQFF	TGTGCCAGCTCACCATATCACAGGGCGGAGGACAATGAGCAGTTCTTC
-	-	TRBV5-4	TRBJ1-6	CASSLSGGSYNSPLHF	TGTGCCAGCAGCTTGTCCGGCGGGTCCTATAATTCACCCCTCCACTTT
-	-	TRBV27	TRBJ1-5	CASSLVSGANQPQHF	TGTGCCAGCAGTCTAGTATCAGGGGCAAATCAGCCCCAGCATTTT
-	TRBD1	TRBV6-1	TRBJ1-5	CASSDHRGQPQHF	TGTGCCAGCAGTGACCACAGGGGGCAGCCCCAGCATTTT
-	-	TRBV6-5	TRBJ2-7	CASSYSGRSPYEQYF	TGTGCCAGCAGTTACTCAGGCAGGTCGCCCTACGAGCAGTACTTC
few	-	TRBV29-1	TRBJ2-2	CSVEGALTGELFF	TGCAGCGTTGAAGGGGCGCTGACCGGGGAGCTGTTTTTT
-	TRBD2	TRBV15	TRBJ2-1	CATSGTRQGPSGGRNEQFF	TGTGCCACCAGCGGGACACGCCAGGGACCTAGCGGGGGGCGCAATGAGCAGTTCTTC
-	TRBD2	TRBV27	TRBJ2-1	CASSFGSGGLYNEQFF	TGTGCCAGCAGTTTCGGGAGCGGGGGGCTATACAATGAGCAGTTCTTC
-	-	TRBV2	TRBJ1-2	CASSERQGRLASDGYTF	TGTGCCAGCAGTGAAAGGCAGGGCCGCCTTGCATCAGACGGCTACACCTTC
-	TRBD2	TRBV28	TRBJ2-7	CASIHGGGGYEQYF	TGTGCCAGCATCCACGGGGGGGGCGGGTACGAGCAGTACTTC
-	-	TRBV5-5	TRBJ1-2	CASSFAGAYGYTF	TGTGCCAGCAGCTTTGCAGGGGCTTATGGCTACACCTTC
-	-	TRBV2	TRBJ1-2	CASRAQVEGGYTF	TGTGCCAGCAGGGCCCAGGTAGAAGGTGGCTACACCTTC
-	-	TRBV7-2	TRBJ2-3	CASSLFSGSTDTQYF	TGTGCCAGCAGCTTGTTTAGCGGAAGTACAGATACGCAGTATTTT
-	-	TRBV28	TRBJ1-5	CASSLGPSNQPQHF	TGTGCCAGCAGTTTAGGCCCAAGCAATCAGCCCCAGCATTTT
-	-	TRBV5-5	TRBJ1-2	CASSLQQSRNYGYTF	TGTGCCAGCAGCTTACAGCAATCAAGAAACTATGGCTACACCTTC
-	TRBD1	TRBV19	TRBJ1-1	CASTTETLRRGRRNTEAFF	TGTGCCAGTACTACTGAGACTCTCCGGAGGGGGCGTAGGAACACTGAAGCTTTCTTT